The source of this T cell receptor beta chain is a study of response to subunit inactivated influenza vaccine. General study points: Authors proposed each seasonal influenza vaccination draws in few new T cells.

About this clonotype itself: Its antigen is currently unknown.

In TCRdb, the RT-PCR reads were re-called with MiXCR into one record per CDR3 protein. The repertoire holds about 780,000 distinct CDR3 sequences, with approximately 17% as singletons. The length of the CDR3 is 14 residues. Germline-derived CDR1 and CDR2 are DFQATT and SNEGSKA (reference sequence). The trim removed 8 bases at V and 5 bases at J, leaving 13 bases unmatched. The TCR comes from a man aged 50-59 years who received an inactivated influenza vaccine. The genes are TRBV20-1 and TRBJ2-5; TRBD2 matches at 8 bases. The sample here was PBMCs from blood, taken 5 days after vaccination. For the CDR3, the DNA is TGCAGTTTAGCCGGGGGGGCCTCTGAGGAGACCCAGTACTTC. Amino acid sequence: CSLAGGASEETQYF.